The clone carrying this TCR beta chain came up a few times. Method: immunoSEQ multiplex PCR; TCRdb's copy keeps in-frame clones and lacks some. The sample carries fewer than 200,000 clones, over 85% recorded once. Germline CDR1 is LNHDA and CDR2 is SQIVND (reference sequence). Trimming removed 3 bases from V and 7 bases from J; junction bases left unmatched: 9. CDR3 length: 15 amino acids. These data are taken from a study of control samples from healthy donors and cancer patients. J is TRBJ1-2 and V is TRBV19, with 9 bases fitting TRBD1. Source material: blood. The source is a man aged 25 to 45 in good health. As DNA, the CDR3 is TGTGCCAGTAGTATCAGCCACAGGGGGCGCATTGGCTACACCTTC. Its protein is CASSISHRGRIGYTF.